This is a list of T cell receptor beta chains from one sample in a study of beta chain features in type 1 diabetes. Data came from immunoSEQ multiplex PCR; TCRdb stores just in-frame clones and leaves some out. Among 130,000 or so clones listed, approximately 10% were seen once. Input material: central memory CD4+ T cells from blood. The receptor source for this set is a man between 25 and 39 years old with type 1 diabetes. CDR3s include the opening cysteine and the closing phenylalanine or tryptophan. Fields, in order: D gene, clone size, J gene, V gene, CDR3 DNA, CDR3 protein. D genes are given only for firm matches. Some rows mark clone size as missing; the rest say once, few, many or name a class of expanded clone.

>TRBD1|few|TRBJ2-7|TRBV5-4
TGTGCCAGCAGCGACGGGGACAGGGGCTTCCACGAGCAGTACTTC
CASSDGDRGFHEQYF
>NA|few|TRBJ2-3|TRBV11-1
TGTGCCAGCAGGCCAGGGGGGCACACAGATACGCAGTATTTT
CASRPGGHTDTQYF
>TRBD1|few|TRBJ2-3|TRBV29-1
TGCAGCGTGGGACAGGGGGAGGCAGATACGCAGTATTTT
CSVGQGEADTQYF
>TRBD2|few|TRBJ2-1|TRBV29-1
TGCAGCGTTGAAGATAGTCTAGCGGGGAGCTACAATGAGCAGTTCTTC
CSVEDSLAGSYNEQFF
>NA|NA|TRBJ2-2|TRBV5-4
TGTGCCAGCAGCTTCGGCGGAGGGTCTACCGGGGAGCTGTTTTTT
CASSFGGGSTGELFF
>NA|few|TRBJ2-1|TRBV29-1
TGCAGCGTTGTAAAACAGCCCTCCTACAATGAGCAGTTCTTC
CSVVKQPSYNEQFF
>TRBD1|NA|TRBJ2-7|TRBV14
TGTGCCAGCAGCCAAGACCAGACAGGGGGCTGGATACAGTACTTC
CASSQDQTGGWIQYF
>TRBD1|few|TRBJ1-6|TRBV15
TGTGCCACCAGCAAAGGACAGGGACAGTCACCCCTCCACTTT
CATSKGQGQSPLHF
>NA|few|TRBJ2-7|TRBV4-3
TGCGCCAGCAGCCTCCAATCAGGGGAGCCTTCCTACGAGCAGTACTTC
CASSLQSGEPSYEQYF
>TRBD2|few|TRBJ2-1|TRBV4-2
TGTGCCAGCAGCCAAGTAGGAGCGGGGGGGCCTTACAATGAGCAGTTCTTC
CASSQVGAGGPYNEQFF
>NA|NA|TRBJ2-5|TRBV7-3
TGTGCCAGCAGCTTCCAGGGCCGGGAGACCCAGTACTTC
CASSFQGRETQYF
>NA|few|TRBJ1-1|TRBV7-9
TGTGCCAGCAGCTTAACTACAGGCAACACTGAAGCTTTCTTT
CASSLTTGNTEAFF
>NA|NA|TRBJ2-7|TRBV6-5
TGTGCCAGCAGTTACTCCAGCTACGAGCAGTACTTC
CASSYSSYEQYF
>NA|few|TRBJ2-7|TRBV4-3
TGCGCCAGCAGCCAAGGCCGATCGGGCGGAACCATCGACTACGAGCAGTACTTC
CASSQGRSGGTIDYEQYF
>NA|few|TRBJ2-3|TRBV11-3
TGTGCCAGCAGCTTGAGGGGTAGCGGAAGCACAGATACGCAGTATTTT
CASSLRGSGSTDTQYF
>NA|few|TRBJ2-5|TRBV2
TGTGCCAGCACTCGGGGAGAGGAGACCCAGTACTTC
CASTRGEETQYF
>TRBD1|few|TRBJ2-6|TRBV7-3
TGTGCCAGCAGCTCTATGACAGGGACTGGGGCCAACGTCCTGACTTTC
CASSSMTGTGANVLTF
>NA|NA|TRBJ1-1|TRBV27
TGTGCCAGCAGTTTATCGTTCCGGGAGGGTGAAGCTTTCTTT
CASSLSFREGEAFF
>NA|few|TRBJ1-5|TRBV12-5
TGTGCTAGTGCCTTAGAGGGGGATCAGCCCCAGCATTTT
CASALEGDQPQHF
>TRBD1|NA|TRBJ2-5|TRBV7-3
TGTGCCAGCAGCTCCAACAGGGGGCCTATGGAGACCCAGTACTTC
CASSSNRGPMETQYF
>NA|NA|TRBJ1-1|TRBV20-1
TGCAGTGCTAGCTGGGGGGATCAAGCTTTCTTT
CSASWGDQAFF
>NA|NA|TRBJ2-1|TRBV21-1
TGTGCCAGCAGCAAGGAGAGAGACAGGGGCTTCTTC
CASSKERDRGFF
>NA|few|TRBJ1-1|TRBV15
TGTGCCACCAGCAGAGCTTCGGTAACTGAAGCTTTCTTT
CATSRASVTEAFF
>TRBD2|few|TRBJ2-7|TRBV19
TGTGCCTCCCAGACTAGCGGGGACGTCTACGAGCAGTACTTC
CASQTSGDVYEQYF
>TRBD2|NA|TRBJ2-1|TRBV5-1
TGCGCCAGCAGCTTGGGGGGCCCTAGCGGGGGGGCCGCTGAGCAGTTCTTC
CASSLGGPSGGAAEQFF
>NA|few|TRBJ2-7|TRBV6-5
TGTGCCAGCAGTTACACCCCTATTTCTAGGGAGCAGTACTTC
CASSYTPISREQYF
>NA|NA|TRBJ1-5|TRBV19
TGTGCCAGTCGCTATAGCAATCAGCCCCAGCATTTT
CASRYSNQPQHF
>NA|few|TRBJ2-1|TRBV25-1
TGTGCCAGCAGTGGGACTATCAATGAGCAGTTCTTC
CASSGTINEQFF
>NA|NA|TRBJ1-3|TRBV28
TGTGCCAGCAGCACCTCCAGTGAATCCTCTGGAAACACCATATATTTT
CASSTSSESSGNTIYF
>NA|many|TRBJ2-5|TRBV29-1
TGCAGCGTTGAACGGACAGTTCAAGAGACCCAGTACTTC
CSVERTVQETQYF
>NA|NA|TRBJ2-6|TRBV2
TGTGCCAGCAGTGAAGGGGGGCTGGGGGCCAACGTCCTGACTTTC
CASSEGGLGANVLTF
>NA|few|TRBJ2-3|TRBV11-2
TGTGCCAGCAGCTCGGGGTCTAGCAACACAGATACGCAGTATTTT
CASSSGSSNTDTQYF
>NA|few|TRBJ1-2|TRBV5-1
TGCGCCAGCAGCTCCGATGAGGGGGTTTTTAACTATGGCTACACCTTC
CASSSDEGVFNYGYTF
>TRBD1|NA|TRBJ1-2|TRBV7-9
TGTGCCAGCAGCTTTCCGGGACAGAACTATGGCTACACCTTC
CASSFPGQNYGYTF
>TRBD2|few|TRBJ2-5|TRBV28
TGTGCCAGCGGCCAGGGACTAGGGGGGACCCAGTACTTC
CASGQGLGGTQYF
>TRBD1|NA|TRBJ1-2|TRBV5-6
TGTGCCAGCAGCTCTACCGGGACAGGCTTTGGCTACACCTTC
CASSSTGTGFGYTF
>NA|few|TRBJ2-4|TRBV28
TGTGCCAGCAGTCGTCATCGCGGGGGCTCAAAGACGGACATTCAGTACTTC
CASSRHRGGSKTDIQYF
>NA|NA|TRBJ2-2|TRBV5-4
TGTGCCAGCAGTAATCCTCAGGGGAGAGACACCGGGGAGCTGTTTTTT
CASSNPQGRDTGELFF
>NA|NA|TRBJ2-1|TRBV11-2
TGTGCCAGCAGCTTACTCCGGGAGCGGGCCAAGTTCTTC
CASSLLRERAKFF
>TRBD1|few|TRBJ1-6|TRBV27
TGTGCCAGCAGTCGCCCGACAGGGGGCAATTCACCCCTCCACTTT
CASSRPTGGNSPLHF
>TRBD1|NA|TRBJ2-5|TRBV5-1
TGCGCCAGCAGCTTGGGAGGCCAGGGGGCCGGGGAGACCCAGTACTTC
CASSLGGQGAGETQYF
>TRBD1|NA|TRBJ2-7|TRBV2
TGTGCCAGCAGTCAGGGGGCGGGGGAGCAGTACTTC
CASSQGAGEQYF